The 10 T cell receptor beta chains below all came from one sample that was sequenced in a study of blood T cell repertoires in COVID-19. Here immunoSEQ multiplex PCR was the method, and the copy in TCRdb shows in-frame clones only, minus some. The sample lists 490,000 or so clones, about 88% occurring once. The specimen was PBMCs or T cells enriched from blood (not recorded which). The receptors stem from a woman aged 55-69 years who had recovered from COVID-19.

The chain is built from TRBV9 and TRBJ2-1; a weak D match, TRBD1 (6 bases). Per the germline V gene, CDR1 is SGDLS and CDR2 is YYNGEE. With 5 bases removed from V and 1 base from J, the gap between germline ends came to 13 bases. The CDR3 consists of 15 residues. The CDR3, as DNA: TGTGCCAGCAGTGCAGGGGCACCTTCCTACAATGAGCAGTTCTTC. This gives the protein CASSAGAPSYNEQFF.

CDR3 amino acids: CASSASQPDTQYF. The CDR3, as DNA: TGCGCCAGCAGCGCTAGTCAACCAGATACGCAGTATTTT. The V and J genes are TRBV5-1 and TRBJ2-3; no reliable D call. The CDR3 contains 13 residues. The germline V gene has CDR1 SGHRS and CDR2 YFSETQ. Trimming took off 4 bases at V and 4 bases at J, with 10 bases between the two ends.

This chain links TRBV28 with TRBJ1-5, with D possibly TRBD1 on 5 matching bases. CDR1 and CDR2 from the germline V gene are MDHEN and SYDVKM. The CDR3 length is 15 residues. Trimming took off 4 bases at V and 3 bases at J, with 13 bases between the two ends. The CDR3 loop is CASSSLTVINQPQHF. In DNA form, the CDR3 reads TGTGCCAGCAGTTCCCTGACAGTGATCAATCAGCCCCAGCATTTT.

This clone has a single count. The J gene is TRBJ1-3, the V gene TRBV4-1, with 7 nucleotides matching TRBD1. The CDR3 sequence is 17 residues long. V shed 3 bases and J 1 base; nucleotides not matched to a gene: 9. Germline CDR1 MGHRA, CDR2 YSYEKL. This chain's CDR3 is CASSHETGLWSGNTIYF. The CDR3, as DNA: TGCGCCAGCAGCCACGAGACAGGGTTGTGGTCTGGAAACACCATATATTTT.

The chain uses TRBV29-1 and TRBJ2-1; D might be TRBD2 (7 bases). Trimming removed 7 bases at V and 6 bases at J, with 25 bases between. Germline CDR1 SQVTM, CDR2 ANQGSEA. CDR3 size: 16 residues. CDR3 DNA: TGCAGCGCTGACCTAGGGGGGGCCAGGATAAGCAATGAGCAGTTCTTC. This encodes CSADLGGARISNEQFF.

The chain combines TRBV29-1 with TRBJ2-3; 9 nucleotides match TRBD1. Trimming at V came to 4 bases and at J to 5 bases, leaving 1 base not matched to a gene. The germline gives CDR1 SQVTM, CDR2 ANQGSEA. This CDR3 is built from 12 residues. The CDR3 here is CSVGQGEDTQYF. In DNA form, the CDR3 reads TGCAGCGTTGGACAGGGGGAAGATACGCAGTATTTT.

The rearrangement links TRBV10-2 to TRBJ2-7; 9 nucleotides align to TRBD1. The germline V gene encodes CDR1 WSHSY and CDR2 SAAADI. Trimming cost V 7 bases and J 5 bases; bases outside gene matches: 6. This CDR3 has 13 amino acids. This chain's CDR3 is CASTDRGSDEQYV. The CDR3 nucleotides are TGCGCCAGCACGGACAGGGGTTCGGACGAGCAGTACGTC.

V usage is TRBV12-5 and J usage is TRBJ2-2, with D possibly matching TRBD1 (7 bases). The length of the CDR3 is 17 residues. The V gene's germline CDR1 is LGHNT and CDR2 FRNRAP. Deletions cut 0 bases from V and 7 bases from J, with 18 bases between. CDR3 amino acids: CASGLVLNQGGSGELFF. CDR3 sequence (DNA): TGTGCTAGTGGTTTGGTGCTGAACCAGGGGGGAAGCGGGGAGCTGTTTTTT.

This clone turned up a few times. The chain couples TRBV27 to TRBJ1-1; 8 bases are shared with TRBD1. Germline V gene data show CDR1 as MNHEY and CDR2 as SMNVEV (reference sequence). The CDR3 has 16 amino acids. Trimming removed 8 bases from V and 1 base from J; junction bases left unmatched: 12. CDR3 region: CASGGYGTGPNTEAFF. The CDR3, as DNA: TGTGCCAGCGGGGGTTATGGGACAGGCCCGAACACTGAAGCTTTCTTT.

V and J are TRBV30 and TRBJ1-5, with D tentatively TRBD1 (5 bases). V gave up 0 bases and J gave up 7 bases, with 10 bases separating them. Germline lookup yields CDR1 GTSNPN and CDR2 SVGIG (reference sequence). This CDR3 has 13 amino acids. CDR3 protein: CAWSVQESQPQHF. The CDR3 DNA sequence: TGTGCCTGGAGTGTACAGGAATCACAGCCCCAGCATTTT. Together with reference TRBV30 and TRBJ1-5, the CDR3 gives the full variable domain: SQTIHQWPATLVQPVGSPLSLECTVEGTSNPNLYWYRQAAGRGLQLLFYSVGIGQISSEVPQNLSASRPQDRQFILSSKKLLLSDSGFYLCAWSVQESQPQHFGDGTRLSIL.